Reported below is one T cell receptor beta chain. Its target is not known. These data belong to a study of T cell responses to AZD1222 COVID-19 vaccine. The V end lost 2 bases, the J end lost 6 bases, and 16 bases lay between the germline ends. The CDR3 covers 15 residues. Germline CDR1 and CDR2: LNHDA and SQIVND (reference sequence). Findings of the study overall: Most donors were white British, females outnumbered males, and clonal diversity was possibly underestimated. Distributed over spike, vaccine-associated CD4 TCRs predominated at 160-218 and 743-854. Seropositive status at baseline applied to only six AZD1222 recipients.

The data were produced by immunoSEQ multiplex PCR, yet TCRdb's version contains in-frame clones alone and is incomplete. The sample lists approximately 82,000 clones; more than 85% were seen once. The sequence came from an adult who received the AZD1222 COVID-19 vaccine. V usage is TRBV19 and J usage is TRBJ2-5; TRBD2 is a possible D gene (6 bases). The source was peripheral blood, collected 28 days after the second AZD1222 dose. The CDR3 sequence is CASSIQWDLRKTQYF. The CDR3 DNA reads TGTGCCAGTAGTATACAATGGGACTTAAGGAAGACCCAGTACTTC.